The clone carrying this T cell receptor beta chain was found many times. The antigen remains unidentified. This sample was taken from a study of T cells in Graves' hyperthyroidism and ophthalmopathy. Background on the study: Before treatment of any kind, peripheral blood was taken at initial diagnosis.

RNA transcripts gave rise to amplified TCR beta CDR3 regions. TCR CDR3 regions were first amplified by RT-PCR with HTBI primers. One entry per CDR3 protein, called by TCRdb with MiXCR from the multiplex PCR reads. The sample has about 530,000 distinct CDR3 sequences, roughly 18% seen once; the top ten hold approximately 15%. The CDR3 contains 13 residues. Germline CDR1 MDHEN, CDR2 SYDVKM. Between the trimmed V and J ends, which lost 5 bases and 8 bases, there was a span of 13 bases. General study points: Most clonotypes that expanded in the thyroid above 0.001 also showed up in blood.

Sequencing used blood. The V gene is TRBV28, the J gene TRBJ2-1; D may be TRBD1 (6 bases). The TCR sequence derives from a woman younger than 30 with Graves' ophthalmopathy. CDR3: CASSTDPGDEQFF. CDR3 bases: TGTGCCAGCAGTACAGACCCAGGGGATGAGCAGTTCTTC.